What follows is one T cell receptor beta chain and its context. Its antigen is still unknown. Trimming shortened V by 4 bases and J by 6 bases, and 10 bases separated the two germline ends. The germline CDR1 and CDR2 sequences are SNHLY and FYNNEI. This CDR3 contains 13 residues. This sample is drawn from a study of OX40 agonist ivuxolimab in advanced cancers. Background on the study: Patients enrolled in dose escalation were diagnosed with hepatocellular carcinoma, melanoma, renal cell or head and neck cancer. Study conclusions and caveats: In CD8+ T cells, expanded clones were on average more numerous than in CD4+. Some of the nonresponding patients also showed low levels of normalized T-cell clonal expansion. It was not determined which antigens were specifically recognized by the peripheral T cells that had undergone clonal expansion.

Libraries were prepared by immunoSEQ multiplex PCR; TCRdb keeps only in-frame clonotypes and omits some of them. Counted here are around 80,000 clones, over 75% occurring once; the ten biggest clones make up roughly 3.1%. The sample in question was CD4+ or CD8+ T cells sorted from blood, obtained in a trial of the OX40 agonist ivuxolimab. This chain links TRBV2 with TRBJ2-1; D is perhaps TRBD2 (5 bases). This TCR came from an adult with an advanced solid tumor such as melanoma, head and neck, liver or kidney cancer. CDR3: CASSVDYSNEQFF. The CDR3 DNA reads TGTGCCAGCAGTGTTGACTACTCCAATGAGCAGTTCTTC.